These T cell receptor beta chains were read from a single sample in a study of T-cell memory formation after mild COVID-19. TCRdb used MiXCR to reprocess the 5' RACE reads, holding one entry per CDR3 protein. The data contain hundreds of thousands of distinct CDR3 sequences, over 15% of them seen just once; the ten biggest clones take up around 11%. The material sequenced was PBMCs or a T cell subset sorted from them (not recorded which). The receptors originated from an adult woman who had mild COVID-19 (a few samples of this study predate the infection). Cell type and time point are not known. Both conserved end residues are part of each CDR3. The D gene is left open where the match is weak. Only some rows state a clone size, as once, few, many or a class for expanded clones.

V gene	D gene	CDR3 length	J gene	clone size	CDR3 protein	CDR3 DNA
TRBV7-8	NA	16	TRBJ2-5	NA	CASSSIPRYSQETQYF	TGTGCCAGCAGCTCAATCCCCCGCTATTCCCAAGAGACCCAGTACTTC
TRBV4-3	NA	17	TRBJ2-6	NA	CASSPNRQNSGANVLTF	TGCGCCAGCAGCCCGAATAGACAGAACTCTGGGGCCAACGTCCTGACTTTC
TRBV29-1	NA	13	TRBJ2-5	many	CSSRPAGRETQYF	TGCAGCTCCCGTCCGGCGGGACGAGAGACCCAGTACTTC
TRBV5-6	NA	21	TRBJ2-7	NA	CASSLASASWRGERFSYEQYF	TGTGCCAGCAGCTTGGCGTCAGCGTCTTGGCGCGGCGAACGCTTCTCCTACGAGCAGTACTTC
TRBV4-1	TRBD1	17	TRBJ2-4	few	CASSQSPPWDSENIQYF	TGCGCCAGCAGCCAGAGTCCTCCATGGGACAGTGAAAACATTCAGTACTTC
TRBV12-3/TRBV12-4	NA	15	TRBJ1-1	NA	CASSPRSTANTEAFF	TGTGCCAGCAGTCCACGGTCAACCGCGAACACTGAAGCTTTCTTT
TRBV7-3	NA	17	TRBJ2-1	few	CASSLSSDTSAYNERFF	TGTGCCAGCAGCTTAAGTTCCGACACCTCTGCCTACAATGAGCGGTTCTTC
TRBV7-8	NA	14	TRBJ1-4	few	CASSSGRGNEKLFF	TGTGCCAGCAGCTCGGGACGGGGGAATGAAAAACTGTTTTTT
TRBV7-2	NA	14	TRBJ1-6	NA	CASSSAGLGSPLHF	TGTGCCAGCAGCTCCGCAGGGCTGGGGTCACCCCTCCACTTT
TRBV10-3	TRBD2	14	TRBJ2-5	few	CAVALAGGTETQYF	TGTGCCGTCGCACTAGCGGGGGGGACAGAGACCCAGTACTTC
TRBV12-3/TRBV12-4	TRBD2	14	TRBJ2-1	few	CASCIGGDLNEQFF	TGTGCCAGCTGCATTGGGGGGGATCTCAATGAGCAGTTCTTC
TRBV30	TRBD2	14	TRBJ2-1	NA	CAWSVGLADNEQFF	TGTGCCTGGAGTGTCGGACTAGCGGACAATGAGCAGTTCTTC
TRBV4-1	NA	12	TRBJ2-1	few	CASSQPLNEQFF	TGCGCCAGCAGCCAGCCACTCAATGAGCAGTTCTTC
TRBV7-9	TRBD1	16	TRBJ2-3	few	CASSPLRGRGTDTQYF	TGTGCCAGCAGCCCCCTAAGGGGGCGGGGCACAGATACGCAGTATTTT
TRBV5-4	NA	16	TRBJ1-1	NA	CASSPDPWGRNTEAFF	TGTGCCAGCAGCCCGGATCCTTGGGGCCGGAACACTGAAGCTTTCTTT
TRBV7-2	TRBD2	16	TRBJ2-7	many	CASSLVGLAGGPEQYF	TGTGCCAGCAGCTTAGTCGGGCTAGCGGGAGGGCCCGAGCAGTACTTC
TRBV20-1	TRBD2	18	TRBJ2-1	NA	CSARDLRTSGRSYNEQFF	TGCAGTGCTAGAGATCTCAGGACTAGCGGGAGGTCCTACAATGAGCAGTTCTTC
TRBV4-1	NA	16	TRBJ1-5	NA	CASSQDRGPMGQPQHF	TGCGCCAGCAGCCAAGATCGGGGCCCAATGGGGCAGCCCCAGCATTTT
TRBV20-1	NA	14	TRBJ1-2	NA	CSASPTAGFNGYTF	TGCAGTGCTAGTCCTACCGCAGGGTTCAATGGCTACACCTTC
TRBV11-2	TRBD1	15	TRBJ2-2	few	CASSLVPGGAGELFF	TGTGCCAGCAGCTTAGTTCCAGGGGGCGCCGGGGAGCTGTTTTTT
TRBV2	NA	11	TRBJ2-5	NA	CASTTGGTQYF	TGTGCCAGCACAACCGGGGGGACCCAGTACTTC
TRBV6-5	NA	14	TRBJ2-1	NA	CASNLRRPRDEQFF	TGTGCCAGCAATTTACGAAGACCCCGCGATGAGCAGTTCTTC
TRBV10-3	NA	12	TRBJ2-7	NA	CAISEADYEQYF	TGTGCCATCAGTGAAGCCGACTACGAGCAGTACTTC
TRBV27	TRBD2	17	TRBJ2-1	NA	CASSFLSAAGAWNEQFF	TGTGCCAGCAGTTTCCTTTCTGCAGCGGGAGCGTGGAATGAGCAGTTCTTC
TRBV7-6	TRBD1	15	TRBJ2-3	few	CASTLGTELPDTQYF	TGTGCCAGCACCCTAGGGACAGAGCTCCCAGATACGCAGTATTTT
TRBV12-3/TRBV12-4	TRBD2	16	TRBJ2-1	few	CASSLPSGRGGNEQFF	TGTGCCAGCAGTTTACCCAGCGGGAGAGGGGGCAATGAGCAGTTCTTC
TRBV25-1	NA	13	TRBJ2-7	NA	CASSSRGPNEQYF	TGTGCCAGCAGTTCCCGGGGCCCCAACGAGCAGTACTTC
TRBV7-9	NA	15	TRBJ2-3	few	CASSPPVSLTDTQYF	TGTGCCAGCAGCCCACCGGTTTCTCTGACAGATACGCAGTATTTT
TRBV2	NA	14	TRBJ1-2	few	CASRLKGVEYGYTF	TGTGCCAGCAGACTTAAGGGGGTGGAATATGGCTACACCTTC
TRBV12-3/TRBV12-4	TRBD2	15	TRBJ2-1	few	CASSGSGRAYNEQFF	TGTGCCAGCAGTGGTAGCGGGAGGGCCTACAATGAGCAGTTCTTC
TRBV7-8	NA	17	TRBJ2-3	NA	CASSFSVGGLSTDTQYF	TGTGCCAGCAGCTTTTCTGTTGGAGGGCTCAGCACAGATACGCAGTATTTT
TRBV9	TRBD1	14	TRBJ2-1	few	CASSGGQGRIGQFF	TGTGCCAGCAGCGGAGGACAGGGGCGGATCGGGCAGTTCTTC
TRBV29-1	TRBD2	17	TRBJ2-3	NA	CSARPRLAGGGTDTQYF	TGCAGCGCCCGGCCTCGACTAGCGGGGGGGGGTACAGATACGCAGTATTTT
TRBV5-1	TRBD2	14	TRBJ2-1	few	CASQTSGGAGEQFF	TGCGCCAGTCAGACTAGCGGGGGGGCTGGTGAGCAGTTCTTC
TRBV6-6	TRBD1	14	TRBJ2-5	NA	CASSWDRAQETQYF	TGTGCCAGCAGTTGGGACAGGGCCCAAGAGACCCAGTACTTC
TRBV10-1	NA	15	TRBJ1-1	NA	CASNEGLPMNTEAFF	TGCGCCAGCAACGAAGGACTGCCTATGAACACTGAAGCTTTCTTT
TRBV10-3	NA	15	TRBJ1-1	many	CAISEKGTLNTEAFF	TGTGCCATCAGTGAGAAAGGGACACTGAACACTGAAGCTTTCTTT